This paragraph reports one T cell receptor (beta chain). Compared with germline, one end of the junction differs, possibly owing to a read error. Germline V gene sequence: CDR1 LNHDA, CDR2 SQIVND (reference sequence). The CDR3 spans 14 residues. These data originate in a study of blood T cell repertoires in COVID-19. As for the study in general: The origin of the acute and convalescent COVID-19 samples was the United States, Italy and Spain. T cells, B-cell-depleted T cells, or PBMCs provided the cDNA or gDNA that served as material.

Source study methods: Using reference gene primer amplification, nucleated cell counts were estimated. This table comes from immunoSEQ multiplex PCR, and its TCRdb copy is limited to in-frame clones, with some not included. V and J calls and clone size follow that table, whereas D and trimming were derived from the DNA. This table holds some 130,000 clones, under 90% found once. Assignment of participants to cohorts was predicated upon participant-reported clinical history. The clonotype was recovered from a man aged 35 to 55 with acute COVID-19. The rearrangement uses TRBV19 and TRBJ1-2; the D gene is possibly TRBD1 (6 bases). Sequenced sample: PBMCs or T cells enriched from blood (not recorded which). CDR3 in amino acids: CASSLEQGFYGYTF. The DNA of the CDR3 is TGTGCCAGTAGTCTAGAACAGGGATTCTATGGCTACACCTTC.